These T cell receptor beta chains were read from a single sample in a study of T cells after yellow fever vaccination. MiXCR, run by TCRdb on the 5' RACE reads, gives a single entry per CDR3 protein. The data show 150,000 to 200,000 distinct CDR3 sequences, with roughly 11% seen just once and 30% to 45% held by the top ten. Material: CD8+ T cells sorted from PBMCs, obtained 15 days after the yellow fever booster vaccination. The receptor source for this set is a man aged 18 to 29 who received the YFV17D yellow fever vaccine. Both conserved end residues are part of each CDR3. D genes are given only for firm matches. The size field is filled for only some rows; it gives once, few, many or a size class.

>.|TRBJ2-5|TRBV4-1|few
CASSQENPRQETQYF
TGCGCCAGCAGCCAAGAGAACCCGCGCCAAGAGACCCAGTACTTC
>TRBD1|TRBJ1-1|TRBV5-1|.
CASSLGWDSLMNTEAFF
TGCGCCAGCAGCTTGGGGTGGGACAGTCTCATGAACACTGAAGCTTTCTTT
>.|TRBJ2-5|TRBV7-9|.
CASSPPLAGLGTQYF
TGTGCCAGCAGCCCCCCCCTGGCGGGTTTGGGGACCCAGTACTTC
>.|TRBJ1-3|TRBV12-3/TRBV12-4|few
CASSPSGPGNTIYF
TGTGCCAGCAGTCCCAGCGGGCCTGGAAACACCATATATTTT
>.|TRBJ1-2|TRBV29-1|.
CRARDAANYGYTF
TGCAGGGCACGGGACGCAGCTAACTATGGCTACACCTTC
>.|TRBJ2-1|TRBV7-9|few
CASSPPDEQFF
TGTGCCAGCAGCCCACCTGATGAGCAGTTCTTC
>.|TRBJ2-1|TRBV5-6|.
CASSWDVHEQFF
TGTGCCAGCAGCTGGGACGTCCATGAGCAGTTCTTC
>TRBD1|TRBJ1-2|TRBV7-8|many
CASSSGQGVDGYTF
TGTGCCAGCAGCTCCGGACAGGGAGTGGACGGCTACACCTTC
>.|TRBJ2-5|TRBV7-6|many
CASSLDGGQETQYF
TGTGCCAGCAGCTTAGATGGGGGGCAAGAGACCCAGTACTTC
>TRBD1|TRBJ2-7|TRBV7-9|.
CASRPPGTAPYEQYF
TGTGCCAGCAGGCCTCCCGGGACAGCCCCCTACGAGCAGTACTTC
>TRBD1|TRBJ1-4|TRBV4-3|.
CASSQDRGRGEKLFF
TGCGCCAGCAGCCAGGACAGGGGGCGAGGTGAAAAACTGTTTTTT
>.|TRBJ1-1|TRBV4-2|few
CASSAPTENTEAFF
TGTGCCAGCAGCGCCCCGACTGAGAACACTGAAGCTTTCTTT
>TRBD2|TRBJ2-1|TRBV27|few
CASSLPGGQDNEQFF
TGTGCCAGCAGTTTACCGGGGGGTCAGGACAATGAGCAGTTCTTC
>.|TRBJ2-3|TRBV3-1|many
CASSGGLRTDTQYF
TGTGCCAGCAGTGGGGGGTTGAGAACAGATACGCAGTATTTT
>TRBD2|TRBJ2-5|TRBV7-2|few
CASSWTSANGETQYF
TGTGCCAGCAGCTGGACTAGCGCGAACGGGGAGACCCAGTACTTC
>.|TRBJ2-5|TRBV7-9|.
CASSFSRGETQYF
TGTGCCAGCAGCTTTTCCAGGGGAGAGACCCAGTACTTC
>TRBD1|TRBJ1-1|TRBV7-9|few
CASSSEGQGFLFF
TGTGCCAGCAGCTCGGAGGGACAGGGATTTCTTTTCTTT
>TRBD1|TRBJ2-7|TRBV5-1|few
CASETGTGGDEQYF
TGCGCCAGCGAAACCGGGACAGGGGGCGACGAGCAGTACTTC
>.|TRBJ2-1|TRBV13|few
CASSLGRTGGIEQFF
TGTGCCAGCAGCCTAGGGAGAACGGGGGGCATTGAGCAGTTCTTC
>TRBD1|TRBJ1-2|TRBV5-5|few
CASSLDGTGGYGYTF
TGTGCCAGCAGCTTGGACGGGACAGGGGGCTATGGCTACACCTTC
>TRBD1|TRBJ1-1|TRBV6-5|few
CASSYTHATGLEAFF
TGTGCCAGCAGTTACACCCATGCGACAGGGCTTGAAGCTTTCTTT
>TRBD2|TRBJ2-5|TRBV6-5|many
CASGRSGGLLKTQYF
TGTGCCAGCGGCAGGTCGGGGGGGCTCTTGAAGACCCAGTACTTC
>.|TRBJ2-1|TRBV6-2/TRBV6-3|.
CASRPIQRLSYNEQFF
TGTGCCAGCAGACCCATCCAGCGTCTCTCCTACAATGAGCAGTTCTTC
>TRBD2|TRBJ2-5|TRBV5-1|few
CASSLALAGPFQETQYF
TGCGCCAGCAGCTTGGCCCTAGCGGGCCCCTTCCAAGAGACCCAGTACTTC
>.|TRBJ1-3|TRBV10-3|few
CAISELAGNTIYF
TGTGCCATCAGTGAGCTAGCCGGAAACACCATATATTTT
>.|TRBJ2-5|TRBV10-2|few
CASSENWLETQYF
TGCGCCAGCAGTGAAAACTGGCTGGAGACCCAGTACTTC
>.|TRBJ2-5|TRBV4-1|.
CASSQEGWETQYF
TGCGCCAGCAGCCAGGAGGGTTGGGAGACCCAGTACTTC
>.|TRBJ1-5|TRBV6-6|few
CASTGGEGNQPQHF
TGTGCCAGCACTGGGGGCGAGGGCAATCAGCCCCAGCATTTT
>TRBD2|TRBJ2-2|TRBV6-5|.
CASRYSGGAPGELFF
TGTGCCAGCAGATATAGCGGGGGGGCCCCCGGGGAGCTGTTTTTT
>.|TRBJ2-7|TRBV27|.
CASSLASGSPYEQYF
TGTGCCAGCAGTTTAGCCTCGGGGAGCCCCTACGAGCAGTACTTC
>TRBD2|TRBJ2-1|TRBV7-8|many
CASSGTSGGYNEQFF
TGTGCCAGCAGCGGGACTAGCGGGGGGTACAATGAGCAGTTCTTC
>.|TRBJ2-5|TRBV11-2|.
CASSPLGETQYF
TGTGCCAGCAGCCCCCTAGGGGAGACCCAGTACTTC
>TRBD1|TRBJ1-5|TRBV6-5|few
CASSSGTGVSNQPQHF
TGTGCCAGCAGCTCCGGGACAGGGGTTAGCAATCAGCCCCAGCATTTT
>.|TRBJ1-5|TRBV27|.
CASSLEPGGHQPQHF
TGTGCCAGCAGTTTGGAACCTGGGGGCCATCAGCCCCAGCATTTT
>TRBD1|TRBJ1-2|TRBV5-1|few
CASSSGTVYPDGYTF
TGCGCCAGCAGCTCGGGGACAGTCTACCCTGACGGCTACACCTTC
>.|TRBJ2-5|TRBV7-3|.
CASSLQDSETQYF
TGTGCCAGCAGCTTGCAAGATTCAGAGACCCAGTACTTC
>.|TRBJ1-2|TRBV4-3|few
CASSDVFTNYGYTF
TGCGCCAGCAGCGATGTGTTTACCAACTATGGCTACACCTTC
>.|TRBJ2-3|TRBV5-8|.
CASSFGTYTDTQYF
TGTGCCAGCAGCTTTGGGACTTACACAGATACGCAGTATTTT
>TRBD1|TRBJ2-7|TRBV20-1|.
CSATDRGGSYEQYF
TGCAGTGCTACCGACAGGGGAGGTTCCTACGAGCAGTACTTC
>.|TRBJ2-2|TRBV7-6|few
CASSLALSNTGELFF
TGTGCCAGCAGCTTAGCGCTGTCGAACACCGGGGAGCTGTTTTTT
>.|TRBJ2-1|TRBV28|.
CASGRGGSSYNEQFF
TGTGCCAGCGGGCGTGGGGGAAGCTCCTACAATGAGCAGTTCTTC
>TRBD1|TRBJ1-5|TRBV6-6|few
CASSYLAGQSHSNQPQHF
TGTGCCAGCAGTTACTTGGCGGGACAGAGCCATAGCAATCAGCCCCAGCATTTT
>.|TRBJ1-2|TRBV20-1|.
CSARSAGHYGYTF
TGCAGTGCTAGGTCGGCAGGGCACTATGGCTACACCTTC
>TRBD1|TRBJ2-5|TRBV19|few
CASSTRQTGIYETQYF
TGTGCCAGTAGTACTCGCCAGACAGGGATCTACGAGACCCAGTACTTC
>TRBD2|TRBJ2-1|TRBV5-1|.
CASSLDSGGPSYNEQFF
TGCGCCAGCAGCTTGGACAGCGGGGGGCCCTCCTACAATGAGCAGTTCTTC